This T cell receptor beta chain emerged from a study of cytomegalovirus exposure and HLA in healthy donors. Looking at the study overall: Counted in an early data release were roughly 87 million unique TCRs from HLA-typed donors. General observations from the study: The study had only CMV serostatus as immune exposure information.

Healthy bone marrow donors made up the donors. At sampling all donors were nominally healthy, likely with unrecorded immune exposures. This clone has more than one count but fewer than ten. The antigen is not known. This CDR3 has 13 residues. Germline-derived CDR1 and CDR2 are LGHNA and YNFKEQ. Trimming took off 4 bases at V and 2 bases at J, with 7 bases between the two ends. PCR amplification relied on 60 Vbeta primers (plus 13 Jbeta primers). Sequenced by immunoSEQ multiplex PCR; TCRdb stores in-frame clones only, minus some. Found here are 75,000 to 90,000 clones, around 77% of them singletons; the top ten hold around 3.4%.

Sample: PBMCs. This rearrangement joins TRBV4-2 to TRBJ2-3, with a tentative D call TRBD1 (5 bases). This clonotype originated in a man aged 45-65 years in good health and CMV-seronegative. DNA for the CDR3: TGTGCCAGCAGCCTACAGGTCACAGATACGCAGTATTTT. It is translated as CASSLQVTDTQYF.